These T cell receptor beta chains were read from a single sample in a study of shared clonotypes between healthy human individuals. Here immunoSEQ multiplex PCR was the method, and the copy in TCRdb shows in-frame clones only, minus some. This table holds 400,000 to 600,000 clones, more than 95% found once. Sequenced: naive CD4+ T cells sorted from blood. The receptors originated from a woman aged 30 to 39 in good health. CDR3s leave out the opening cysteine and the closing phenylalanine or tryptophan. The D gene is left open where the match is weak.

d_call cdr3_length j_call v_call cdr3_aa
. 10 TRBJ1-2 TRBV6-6 ASSGGYYGYT
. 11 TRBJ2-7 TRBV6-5 VQPPSAVHEQY
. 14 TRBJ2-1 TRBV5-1 ASSETGVAGGSEQF
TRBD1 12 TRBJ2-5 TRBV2 ASSYQGAKETQY
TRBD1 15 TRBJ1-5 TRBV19 ASSLLTGEYGNQPQH
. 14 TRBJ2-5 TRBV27 ASSLGLLGGAETQY
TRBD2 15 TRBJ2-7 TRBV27 ASRTGLAGGKIYEQY
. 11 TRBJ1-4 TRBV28 ASFQMSDEKLF
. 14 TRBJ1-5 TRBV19 ASSIRAGIDNQPQH
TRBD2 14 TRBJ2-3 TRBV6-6 ASSSRTSGSADTQY
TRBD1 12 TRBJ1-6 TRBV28 ASSFTGQPSPLH
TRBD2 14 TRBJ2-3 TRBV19 ASSIQRGMLTDTQY
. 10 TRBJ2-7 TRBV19 ASKERHDEQY
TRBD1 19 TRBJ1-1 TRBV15 ATSRTNPGTGGTPLNTEAF
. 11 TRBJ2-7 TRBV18 ASSPTGSYEQY
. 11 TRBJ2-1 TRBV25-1 AERVLGGNEQF
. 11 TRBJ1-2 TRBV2 ASSVGLPDGYT
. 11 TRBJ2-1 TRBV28 ASRDRFWNEQF
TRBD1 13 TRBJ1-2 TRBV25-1 ASSDSAGGTYGYT
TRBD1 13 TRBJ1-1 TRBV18 ASSLNNRGLRPAF
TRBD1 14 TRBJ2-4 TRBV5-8 ASSLYRGVDKNIQY
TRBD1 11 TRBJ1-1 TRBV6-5 ASSYEQGARSF
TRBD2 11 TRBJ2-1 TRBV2 ASMRETPRGQF
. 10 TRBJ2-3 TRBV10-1 ASSEPGDTQY
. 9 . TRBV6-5 ASSPIPEQY
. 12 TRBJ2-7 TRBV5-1 ASRQVPGSHEQY
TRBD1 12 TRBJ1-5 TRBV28 ASIRTGGNQPQH
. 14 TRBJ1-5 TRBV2 ASSDDIPRIGQPQH
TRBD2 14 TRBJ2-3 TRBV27 ASTHRNLAGVGPPY
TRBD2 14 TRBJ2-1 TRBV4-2 ASSLQASGNYNEQF
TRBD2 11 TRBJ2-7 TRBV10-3 AISSGSTYEQY
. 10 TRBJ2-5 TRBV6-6 ASSYVGETQY
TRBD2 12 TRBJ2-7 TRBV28 ASSLGLAGVKQY
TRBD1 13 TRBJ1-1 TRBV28 ASSLTGGGRTEAF
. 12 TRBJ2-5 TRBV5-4 ASSLVGQQETQY
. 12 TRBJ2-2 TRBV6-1 ASSIGTYTGELF
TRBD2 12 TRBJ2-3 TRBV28 ASSSHSGTDTQY
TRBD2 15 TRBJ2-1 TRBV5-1 ASSLVPGLAVLGEQF
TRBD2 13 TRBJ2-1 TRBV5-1 ASSFLAGVINEQF
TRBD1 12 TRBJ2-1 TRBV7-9 ASRGGQGGNEQF
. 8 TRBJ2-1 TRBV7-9 ASSSNEQF
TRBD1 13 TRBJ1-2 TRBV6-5 ASSQGQGSNYGYT
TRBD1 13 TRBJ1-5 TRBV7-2 ASSRGQGSNQPQH
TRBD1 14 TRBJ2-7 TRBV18 ASSPTTGTALYEQY
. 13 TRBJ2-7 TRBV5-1 ASSLEGRPSYEQY
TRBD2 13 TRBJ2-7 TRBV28 ASRTSGSTHYEQY